Following are 12 T cell receptor beta chains from one sample sequenced in a study of T cell repertoires in cytomegalovirus infection. These receptors have no known antigen. One entry per CDR3 protein, called by TCRdb with MiXCR from the reads. This table has fewer than 30,000 distinct CDR3 sequences, 20% to 25% appearing once. Material: CD8+ T cells from cultured PBMCs, obtained from culture after CMV antigen stimulation. These TCRs come from a human donor in good health (CMV status not recorded). Some clones in this sample may be carry-over from other donors' samples.

This clonotype ranks as large (0.1 to 1%). The gene calls are TRBV28 and TRBJ2-1, with 8 positions matching TRBD1. This CDR3 contains 16 residues. Germline-derived CDR1 and CDR2 are MDHEN and SYDVKM. With V trimmed by 2 bases and J by 5 bases, 8 bases remained unmatched. CDR3 bases: TGTGCCAGCAGTTTAATCGACGGACAGGGAAACAATGAGCAGTTCTTC. Protein sequence: CASSLIDGQGNNEQFF.

In its sample, this clonotype was seen many times. This sequence joins TRBV7-8 and TRBJ2-1; 11 nucleotides agree with TRBD2. The V gene's germline CDR1 is SGHVS and CDR2 FQNEAQ. The CDR3 runs 17 residues. Germline trimming cut 2 bases from V and 3 bases from J; bases unmatched to any gene: 6. The CDR3 protein is CASSLSTSGAYYNEQFF. Here the CDR3 DNA reads TGTGCCAGCAGCTTATCGACTAGCGGGGCTTACTACAATGAGCAGTTCTTC.

This clonotype has ten or more counts. The chain couples TRBV7-2 to TRBJ1-6, with TRBD1 as a possible D gene (5 bases). This CDR3 has 14 residues. CDR1 and CDR2 from the germline V gene are SGHTA and FQGNSA. Trimming left V 2 bases short and J 8 bases short, with 10 bases between. The CDR3 DNA reads as TGTGCCAGCAGCTTAAGAATAGGGGATTCACCCCTCCACTTT. Amino acid sequence: CASSLRIGDSPLHF.

In this sample, this clonotype turned up many times. The chain employs TRBV12-3 or TRBV12-4 and TRBJ1-5; D not resolved. The CDR3 length is 12 residues. V dropped 3 bases and J dropped 3 bases, with 3 bases sitting between them. The CDR3 DNA reads TGTGCCAGCAGTTTCGACAATCAGCCCCAGCATTTT. It codes for CASSFDNQPQHF.

The J gene is TRBJ2-4, the V gene TRBV6-2 or TRBV6-3, with D unclear. The CDR3 covers 17 residues. CDR1 and CDR2 from the germline V gene are MNHEY and SVGEGT. Trimming cost V 0 bases and J 0 bases, with 12 bases left between them. For the CDR3, the DNA is TGTGCCAGCAGTTACTCGAAGGCTAGAGTAGCCAAAAACATTCAGTACTTC. Translation gives CASSYSKARVAKNIQYF.

A note on this clonotype: At one end, the junction sequence differs from germline, possibly due to a read error. The genes are TRBV28 and TRBJ2-1; 11 bases are shared with TRBD2. Germline V lookup: CDR1 MDHEN, CDR2 SYDVKM. This CDR3 region has 17 residues. The CDR3 sequence: CTSSPPRGTSGHNEQFF. DNA for the CDR3: TGTACCAGCAGTCCTCCGCGGGGGACTAGCGGACACAATGAGCAGTTCTTC. Drawing the rest from reference TRBV28 and TRBJ2-1, the complete variable domain is DVKVTQSSRYLVKRTGEKVFLECVQDMDHENMFWYRQDPGLGLRLIYFSYDVKMKEKGDIPEGYSVSREKKERFSLILESASTNQTSMYLCTSSPPRGTSGHNEQFFGPGTRLTVL.

The V call is TRBV12-3 or TRBV12-4, the J call TRBJ1-4; D gene unclear. The CDR3 spans 15 residues. The germline V and J ends were trimmed by 3 bases and 0 bases, with 8 bases remaining between them. The CDR3 loop reads CASSFGSATNEKLFF. CDR3 coding DNA: TGTGCCAGCAGTTTTGGTTCGGCAACTAATGAAAAACTGTTTTTT.

This clonotype occurred many times. The genes are TRBV7-8 and TRBJ2-6; 11 nucleotides line up with TRBD1. CDR1 is SGHVS and CDR2 is FQNEAQ in the germline V gene. The CDR3 is 19 residues long. With V trimmed by 4 bases and J by 3 bases, 11 bases remained unmatched. CDR3 loop: CASSSPRDRGYRGANVLTF. The CDR3 DNA is TGTGCCAGCAGCTCCCCCCGGGACAGGGGGTATCGTGGGGCCAACGTCCTGACTTTC.

This clonotype was detected ten times or more. The chain carries TRBV24-1 and TRBJ2-3; the D is unclear. Germline CDR1 is KGHDR and CDR2 is SFDVKD. The CDR3 is made up of 12 amino acids. The V and J ends lost 4 bases and 6 bases respectively, with 7 bases between them. The CDR3 sequence: CATSEGSDTQYF. In nucleotides, the CDR3 is TGTGCCACCAGTGAAGGTTCCGATACGCAGTATTTT.

V gene TRBV2 combines with J gene TRBJ1-4; TRBD1 aligns across 8 bases. The germline gives CDR1 SNHLY, CDR2 FYNNEI. The V and J ends lost 4 bases and 8 bases, in that order; junction bases with no gene match: 6. The CDR3 runs 14 residues. This chain's CDR3 is CASSGQGRAEKLFF. The CDR3, as DNA: TGTGCCAGCAGTGGACAGGGGCGGGCGGAAAAACTGTTTTTT.

This clonotype was counted only a few times. The chain carries TRBV3-1 and TRBJ2-1; D not resolved. Trimming took off 1 base at V and 7 bases at J, with 20 bases between the two ends. Germline CDR1 and CDR2: LGHDT and YNNKEL (reference sequence). CDR3 length equals 17 residues. CDR3: CASSQAVEVLYSNEQFF. The CDR3 region has the DNA TGTGCCAGCAGCCAAGCGGTCGAGGTTCTGTATTCAAATGAGCAGTTCTTC.

The V and J genes are TRBV28 and TRBJ2-3; 8 nucleotides align to TRBD1. Trimming at V came to 5 bases and at J to 4 bases, leaving 5 bases not matched to a gene. From germline, CDR1 is MDHEN and CDR2 SYDVKM. The CDR3 consists of 14 residues. The CDR3 coding sequence is TGTGCCAGCAGTCGCCCGGGACAGGCAGATACGCAGTATTTT. Its translation: CASSRPGQADTQYF.